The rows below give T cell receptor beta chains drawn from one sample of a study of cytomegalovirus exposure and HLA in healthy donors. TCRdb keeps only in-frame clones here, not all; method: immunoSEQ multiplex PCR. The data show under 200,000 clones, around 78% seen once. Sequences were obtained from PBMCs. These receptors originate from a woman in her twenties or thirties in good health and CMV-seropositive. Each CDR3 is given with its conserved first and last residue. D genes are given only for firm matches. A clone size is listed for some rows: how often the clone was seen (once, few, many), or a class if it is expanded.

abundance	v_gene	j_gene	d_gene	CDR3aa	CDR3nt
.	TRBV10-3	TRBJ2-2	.	CAISEGGGYTGELFF	TGTGCCATCAGTGAGGGCGGCGGGTATACCGGGGAGCTGTTTTTT
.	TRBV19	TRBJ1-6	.	CASSPTGNSPLHF	TGTGCCAGTAGCCCAACAGGCAATTCACCCCTCCACTTT
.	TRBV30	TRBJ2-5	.	CAWSARGETQYF	TGTGCCTGGAGTGCTCGGGGGGAGACCCAGTACTTC
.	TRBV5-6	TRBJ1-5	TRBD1	CASSFGTGVDQPQHF	TGTGCCAGCAGCTTCGGGACAGGGGTCGATCAGCCCCAGCATTTT
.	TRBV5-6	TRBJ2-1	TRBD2	CASSFRTSGYNEQFF	TGTGCCAGCAGCTTTCGGACTAGCGGTTACAATGAGCAGTTCTTC
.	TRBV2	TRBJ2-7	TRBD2	CASSDHLAGGEQYF	TGTGCCAGCAGTGACCATCTAGCGGGGGGCGAGCAGTACTTC
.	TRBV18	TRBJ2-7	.	CASSPPAGGTYEQYF	TGTGCCAGCTCACCACCGGCAGGAGGGACCTACGAGCAGTACTTC
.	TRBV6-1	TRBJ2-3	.	CASTSRGADTQYF	TGTGCCAGCACCAGCAGGGGTGCAGATACGCAGTATTTT
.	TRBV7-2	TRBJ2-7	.	CASSFRISSYEQYF	TGTGCCAGCAGCTTTAGAATAAGCTCCTACGAGCAGTACTTC
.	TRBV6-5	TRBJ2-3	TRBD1	CASSKDRGSPDTQYF	TGTGCCAGCAGCAAGGACAGGGGGTCCCCAGATACGCAGTATTTT
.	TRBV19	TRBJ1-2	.	CASRTAGTNYGYTF	TGTGCCAGTCGGACGGCCGGGACTAACTATGGCTACACCTTC
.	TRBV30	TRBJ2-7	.	CAWSVRPGEQYF	TGTGCCTGGAGTGTACGTCCCGGCGAGCAGTACTTC
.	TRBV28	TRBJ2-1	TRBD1	CASSPPPTGVTYNEQFF	TGTGCCAGCAGTCCCCCCCCGACAGGGGTGACCTACAATGAGCAGTTCTTC
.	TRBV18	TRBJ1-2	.	CASSPEQLPRYGYTF	TGTGCCAGCTCACCCGAACAATTGCCTCGCTATGGCTACACCTTC
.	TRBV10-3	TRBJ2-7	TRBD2	CAISGTSGSPYEQYF	TGTGCCATCAGTGGGACTAGCGGGTCTCCCTACGAGCAGTACTTC
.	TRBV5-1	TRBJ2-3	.	CASSGVSGGPVPDTQYF	TGCGCCAGCAGCGGCGTCTCAGGGGGGCCGGTCCCAGATACGCAGTATTTT
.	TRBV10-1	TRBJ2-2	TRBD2	CASSGLAGETGELFF	TGCGCCAGCAGTGGACTAGCGGGCGAAACCGGGGAGCTGTTTTTT
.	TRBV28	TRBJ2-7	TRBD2	CASSISGSYEQYF	TGTGCCAGCAGCATTAGCGGGAGCTACGAGCAGTACTTC
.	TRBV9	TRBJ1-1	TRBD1	CASSVAWDRNTEAFF	TGTGCCAGCAGCGTAGCTTGGGACAGGAACACTGAAGCTTTCTTT
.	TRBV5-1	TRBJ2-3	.	CASSLVPGTDTQYF	TGCGCCAGCAGCTTGGTGCCAGGGACAGATACGCAGTATTTT
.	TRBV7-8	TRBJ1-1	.	CASSQRGGTGDTEAFF	TGTGCCAGCAGCCAACGCGGCGGTACGGGGGACACTGAAGCTTTCTTT
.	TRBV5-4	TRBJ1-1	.	CASSLAPGGDTEAFF	TGTGCCAGCAGCTTGGCCCCCGGGGGTGACACTGAAGCTTTCTTT
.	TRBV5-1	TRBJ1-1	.	CASSLDSLNTEAFF	TGCGCCAGCAGCCTTGACAGTCTAAACACTGAAGCTTTCTTT
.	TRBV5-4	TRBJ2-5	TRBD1	CASSSGQGPETQYF	TGTGCCAGCAGCTCGGGACAGGGACCAGAGACCCAGTACTTC
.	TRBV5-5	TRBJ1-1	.	CASSLGGGTEAFF	TGTGCCAGCAGCTTGGGAGGAGGCACTGAAGCTTTCTTT
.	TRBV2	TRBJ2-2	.	CASSPPGELFF	TGTGCCAGCAGTCCTCCCGGGGAGCTGTTTTTT
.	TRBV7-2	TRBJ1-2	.	CASSNIPGLYGYTF	TGTGCCAGCAGCAACATCCCAGGCCTCTATGGCTACACCTTC
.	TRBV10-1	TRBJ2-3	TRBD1	CASSERGQAPDTQYF	TGCGCCAGCAGTGAGAGGGGGCAGGCGCCAGATACGCAGTATTTT
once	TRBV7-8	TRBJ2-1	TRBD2	CASSIGLGEINEQFF	TGTGCCAGCAGCATAGGACTAGGGGAAATCAATGAGCAGTTCTTC
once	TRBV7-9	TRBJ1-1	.	CASSWEVGTEAFF	TGTGCCAGCAGCTGGGAGGTGGGGACTGAAGCTTTCTTT
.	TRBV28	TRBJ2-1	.	CASSSYPGEQFF	TGTGCCAGCAGTTCATACCCGGGGGAGCAGTTCTTC
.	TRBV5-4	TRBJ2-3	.	CASSLGLGQKITDTQYF	TGTGCCAGCAGCTTGGGGCTAGGACAGAAGATCACAGATACGCAGTATTTT
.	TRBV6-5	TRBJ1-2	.	CASSETGNYGYTF	TGTGCCAGCAGTGAAACGGGAAACTATGGCTACACCTTC
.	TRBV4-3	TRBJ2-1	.	CASSLGAYNEQFF	TGCGCCAGCAGCCTCGGAGCCTACAATGAGCAGTTCTTC